This is a list of T cell receptor beta chains from one sample in a study of T cells after yellow fever vaccination. TCRdb re-called the 5' RACE reads with MiXCR, one entry per CDR3 protein. The table includes 25,000 to 30,000 distinct CDR3 sequences, roughly 6% detected once. Sequenced here: PBMCs, either bulk or a sorted T-cell subset (CD4+, CD8+, memory, or dextramer-sorted; not recorded which), sampled on the day of the yellow fever booster vaccination. The receptors shown here come from a young man who received the YFV17D yellow fever vaccine. Each CDR3 is given with its conserved first and last residue. The D gene is left open where the match is weak. Size is omitted from some rows. Given values are once, few, many or a class for expanded clones.

CSVGPQNQETQYF TGCAGCGTTGGGCCACAGAACCAAGAGACCCAGTACTTC TRBV29-1 . many TRBJ2-5
CASRNSGSSYNEQFF TGCGCCAGCAGAAACAGCGGTAGCTCCTACAATGAGCAGTTCTTC TRBV5-1 . few TRBJ2-1
CASSLATSGGEQYF TGTGCCAGCAGCTTAGCGACTAGCGGTGGCGAGCAGTACTTC TRBV7-8 TRBD2 few TRBJ2-7
CAISDSHQPQHF TGTGCCATCAGTGACAGTCATCAGCCCCAGCATTTT TRBV10-3 . many TRBJ1-5
CAAVQTGVNTEAFF TGTGCCGCGGTACAGACAGGGGTGAACACTGAAGCTTTCTTT TRBV19 TRBD1 many TRBJ1-1
CASSPLAGGPFEQFF TGTGCCAGCAGCCCCCTAGCGGGAGGGCCCTTTGAGCAGTTCTTC TRBV7-6 TRBD2 few TRBJ2-1
CASSYGGGANVLTF TGTGCCAGCAGTTACGGGGGGGGGGCCAACGTCCTGACTTTC TRBV6-2/TRBV6-3 . many TRBJ2-6
CASSLAPTGSFSPLHF TGTGCCAGCAGCTTAGCGCCGACAGGGTCGTTTTCACCCCTCCACTTT TRBV7-2 TRBD1 . TRBJ1-6
CASSPSVRNTIYF TGTGCCAGTAGTCCCTCGGTGCGAAACACCATATATTTT TRBV19 . many TRBJ1-3
CASSLQAGAAETQYF TGTGCCAGCAGCTTACAAGCGGGAGCGGCAGAGACCCAGTACTTC TRBV7-2 TRBD2 many TRBJ2-5
CASSLGEDYGYTF TGTGCCAGCAGCCTCGGGGAGGACTATGGCTACACCTTC TRBV7-6 . many TRBJ1-2
CAIRTGTRGGVSGELFF TGTGCCATCAGAACCGGGACTAGGGGTGGTGTCTCCGGGGAGCTGTTTTTT TRBV10-3 TRBD2 many TRBJ2-2
CATSSLGDTIYF TGTGCCACCAGCTCCCTAGGGGACACCATATATTTT TRBV15 . many TRBJ1-3
CASSFYREYNTEAFF TGTGCCAGCAGTTTTTACAGGGAATACAACACTGAAGCTTTCTTT TRBV12-3/TRBV12-4 . few TRBJ1-1
CASSPPGGPQHF TGTGCCAGCTCACCCCCGGGGGGGCCCCAGCATTTT TRBV18 . many TRBJ1-5
CASSQDPLAPAGETQYF TGTGCCAGCAGCCAAGACCCTCTAGCGCCGGCGGGGGAGACCCAGTACTTC TRBV3-1 . many TRBJ2-5
CASSQVSGLEIFTDTQYF TGTGCCAGCAGCCAAGTGTCGGGACTAGAGATATTCACAGATACGCAGTATTTT TRBV3-1 TRBD2 many TRBJ2-3
CASSLGDTQYF TGTGCCAGCAGCTTGGGGGATACGCAGTATTTT TRBV11-2 . many TRBJ2-3
CAWSRLIGELFF TGTGCCTGGAGTCGTCTTATCGGGGAGCTGTTTTTT TRBV30 . medium-sized TRBJ2-2
CASSEVPGGELFF TGTGCCAGCAGTGAAGTGCCTGGAGGGGAGCTGTTTTTT TRBV2 . few TRBJ2-2
CASSQVGLETVQFF TGCGCCAGCAGCCAAGTGGGACTAGAGACTGTGCAGTTCTTC TRBV4-1 TRBD2 many TRBJ2-1
CASSYRAGVMSDTQYF TGTGCCAGCAGTTACAGAGCGGGAGTTATGTCAGATACGCAGTATTTT TRBV6-2/TRBV6-3 TRBD2 many TRBJ2-3
CASSPAQSAVYF TGTGCCAGCAGCCCAGCTCAGAGTGCGGTGTATTTT TRBV6-5 . . TRBJ2-3
CASSQDRLASETQYF TGCGCCAGCAGCCAAGATAGGCTAGCGTCAGAGACCCAGTACTTC TRBV4-3 . . TRBJ2-5
CASSHTLTGWQPQHF TGCGCCAGCAGCCATACCCTGACAGGGTGGCAGCCCCAGCATTTT TRBV4-1 TRBD1 many TRBJ1-5
CSAKAGPGELFF TGCAGTGCTAAAGCCGGACCCGGGGAGCTGTTTTTT TRBV20-1 . many TRBJ2-2
CASGRDAFGDEQFF TGTGCCAGCGGCCGGGACGCCTTTGGGGATGAGCAGTTCTTC TRBV7-2 . . TRBJ2-1
CASSYSKGQGAGEQYF TGTGCCAGCAGTTACTCGAAGGGACAGGGGGCAGGCGAGCAGTACTTC TRBV6-2/TRBV6-3 TRBD1 . TRBJ2-7
CASSPQGLPQHF TGTGCCAGCAGCCCGCAGGGTCTGCCCCAGCATTTT TRBV7-2 . few TRBJ1-5
CASRMTGLGEQYF TGTGCCAGCAGGATGACAGGGTTAGGTGAGCAGTACTTC TRBV6-7 TRBD1 few TRBJ2-7
CSVNPHLRAGETQYF TGCAGCGTAAACCCCCATTTAAGGGCCGGGGAGACCCAGTACTTC TRBV29-1 . many TRBJ2-5
CASSLGAGARQETQYF TGCGCCAGCAGCTTGGGAGCGGGAGCCCGCCAAGAGACCCAGTACTTC TRBV5-1 TRBD2 . TRBJ2-5
CASSYGTGLFYEQYF TGTGCCAGCAGCTACGGGACAGGGCTCTTCTACGAGCAGTACTTC TRBV7-2 TRBD1 . TRBJ2-7
CASSPLGATRSDTQYF TGTGCCAGCTCACCTCTTGGGGCGACTAGATCAGATACGCAGTATTTT TRBV18 . many TRBJ2-3
CASSPEDVFADLYNEQFF TGTGCCAGCAGCCCAGAGGACGTTTTTGCGGATCTCTACAATGAGCAGTTCTTC TRBV9 . many TRBJ2-1
CSAGTVAGYGYTF TGCAGTGCTGGGACAGTCGCTGGCTATGGCTACACCTTC TRBV20-1 TRBD1 . TRBJ1-2
CASSVEGKGGINEQFF TGTGCCAGCAGCGTAGAGGGCAAGGGAGGGATCAATGAGCAGTTCTTC TRBV9 TRBD2 many TRBJ2-1
CAWSASFSGSTRQYF TGTGCCTGGAGCGCCTCCTTTAGCGGGAGTACGAGGCAGTACTTC TRBV30 TRBD2 few TRBJ2-7
CAISESAGPYEQYF TGTGCCATCAGTGAGTCGGCGGGGCCCTACGAGCAGTACTTC TRBV10-3 . many TRBJ2-7
CSASDPSGRGANTGELFF TGCAGTGCTAGTGATCCTAGCGGGAGGGGCGCGAACACCGGGGAGCTGTTTTTT TRBV20-1 TRBD2 many TRBJ2-2
CSAKGLAGSYEQYF TGCAGTGCCAAGGGACTAGCGGGATCCTACGAGCAGTACTTC TRBV20-1 TRBD2 . TRBJ2-7
CASSLAPVGTGEETQYF TGTGCCAGCAGCTTAGCTCCGGTGGGTACCGGAGAAGAGACCCAGTACTTC TRBV7-2 . many TRBJ2-5
CASSLTGIGQETQYF TGTGCCAGCAGCCTGACAGGGATAGGTCAAGAGACCCAGTACTTC TRBV28 TRBD1 many TRBJ2-5
CASSLGASSYNEQFF TGTGCCAGCAGCTTAGGAGCGTCCTCCTACAATGAGCAGTTCTTC TRBV7-6 . many TRBJ2-1
CASSLLTSGSGNEQFF TGCGCCAGCAGCTTGTTGACTAGCGGGAGTGGTAATGAGCAGTTCTTC TRBV5-1 TRBD2 many TRBJ2-1
CSGTTGKGSYEQYF TGCAGCGGGACGACAGGGAAGGGGTCCTACGAGCAGTACTTC TRBV20-1 TRBD1 many TRBJ2-7
CASSLGVLGGLGKAETQYF TGTGCCAGCAGCTTAGGTGTTCTGGGGGGACTAGGAAAAGCGGAGACCCAGTACTTC TRBV7-9 TRBD2 . TRBJ2-5
CSARTGTDNQPQHF TGCAGTGCTAGAACCGGGACTGACAATCAGCCCCAGCATTTT TRBV20-1 . few TRBJ1-5
CASSHDRGRTGELFF TGTGCCAGCAGCCATGACAGGGGGCGCACCGGGGAGCTGTTTTTT TRBV7-3 TRBD1 few TRBJ2-2
CASSIWGIAGVGNNEQFF TGTGCCAGTAGTATTTGGGGCATCGCGGGAGTGGGTAACAATGAGCAGTTCTTC TRBV19 TRBD2 many TRBJ2-1
CASSQEGGPTDTQYF TGTGCCAGCAGCCAAGAGGGCGGACCCACAGATACGCAGTATTTT TRBV3-1 . many TRBJ2-3